Below, one TCR beta chain is given with its context. V was pared by 4 bases and J by 2 bases, with 10 bases of the junction left unmatched. Germline V gives CDR1 SGHNT, CDR2 YYREEE (reference sequence). The CDR3 covers 16 residues. The entry originates in a study of blood T cell repertoires in COVID-19. Study-level background: The United States, Italy and Spain provided the acute and convalescent COVID-19 samples.

Assay used: immunoSEQ multiplex PCR; TCRdb lists only in-frame clones, some missing. The table lists approximately 150,000 clones, roughly 90% of them singletons. The source material was peripheral blood. V gene TRBV5-4 combines with J gene TRBJ2-3; TRBD1 matches at 7 bases. This TCR derives from a man aged 18-30 years with COVID-19, enrolled during active disease. The CDR3 DNA reads as TGTGCCAGCAGCACTGGAGACAGGGCATTCACAGATACGCAGTATTTT. Translation: CASSTGDRAFTDTQYF.